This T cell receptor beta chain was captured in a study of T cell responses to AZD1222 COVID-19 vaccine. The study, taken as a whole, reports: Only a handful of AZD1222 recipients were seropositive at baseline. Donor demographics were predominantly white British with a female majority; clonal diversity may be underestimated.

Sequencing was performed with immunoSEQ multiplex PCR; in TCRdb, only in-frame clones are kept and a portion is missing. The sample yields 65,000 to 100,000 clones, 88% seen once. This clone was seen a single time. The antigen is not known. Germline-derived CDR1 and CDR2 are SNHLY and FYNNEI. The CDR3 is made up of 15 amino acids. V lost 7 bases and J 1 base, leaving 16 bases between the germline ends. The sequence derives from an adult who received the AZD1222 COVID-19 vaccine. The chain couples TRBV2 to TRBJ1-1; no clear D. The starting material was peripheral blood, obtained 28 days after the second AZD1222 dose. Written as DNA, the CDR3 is TGTGCCAGCACCTTTACCTCGGCGGCGAACACTGAAGCTTTCTTT. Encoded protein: CASTFTSAANTEAFF.